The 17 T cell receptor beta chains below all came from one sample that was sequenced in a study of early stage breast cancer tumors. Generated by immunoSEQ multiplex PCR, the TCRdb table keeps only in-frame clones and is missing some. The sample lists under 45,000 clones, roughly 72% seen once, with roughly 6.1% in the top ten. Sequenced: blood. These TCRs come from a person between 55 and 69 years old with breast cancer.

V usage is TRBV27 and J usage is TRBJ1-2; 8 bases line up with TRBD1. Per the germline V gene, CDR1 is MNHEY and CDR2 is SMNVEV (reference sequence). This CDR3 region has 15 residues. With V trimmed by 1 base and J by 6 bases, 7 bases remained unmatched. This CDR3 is CASSLYRGVSNGYTF. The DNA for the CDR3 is TGTGCCAGCAGTTTATACAGGGGGGTATCAAATGGCTACACCTTC.

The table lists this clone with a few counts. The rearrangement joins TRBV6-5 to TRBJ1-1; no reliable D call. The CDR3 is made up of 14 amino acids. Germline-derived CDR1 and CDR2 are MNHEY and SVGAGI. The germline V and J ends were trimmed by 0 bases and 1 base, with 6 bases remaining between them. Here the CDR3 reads CASSYSIRNTEAFF. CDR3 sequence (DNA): TGTGCCAGCAGTTACTCGATCAGGAACACTGAAGCTTTCTTT.

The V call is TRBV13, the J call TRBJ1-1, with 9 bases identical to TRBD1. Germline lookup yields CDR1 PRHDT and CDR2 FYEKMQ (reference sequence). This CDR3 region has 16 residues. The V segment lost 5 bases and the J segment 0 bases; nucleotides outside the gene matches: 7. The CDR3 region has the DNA TGTGCCAGCAGCCGACGGACAGGGGACATGAACACTGAAGCTTTCTTT. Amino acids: CASSRRTGDMNTEAFF.

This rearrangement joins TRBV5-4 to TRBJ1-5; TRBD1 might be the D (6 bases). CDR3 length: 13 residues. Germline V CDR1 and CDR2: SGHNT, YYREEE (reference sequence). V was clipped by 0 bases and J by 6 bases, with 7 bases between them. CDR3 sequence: CASSLEGGQPQHF. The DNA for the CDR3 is TGTGCCAGCAGCTTGGAGGGGGGTCAGCCCCAGCATTTT.

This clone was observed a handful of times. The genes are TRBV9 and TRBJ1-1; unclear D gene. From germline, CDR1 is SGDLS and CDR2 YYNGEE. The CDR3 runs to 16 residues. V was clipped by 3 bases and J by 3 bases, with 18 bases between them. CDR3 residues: CASSADLGGSDTEAFF. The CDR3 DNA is TGTGCCAGCAGCGCTGACTTGGGCGGTTCCGACACTGAAGCTTTCTTT.

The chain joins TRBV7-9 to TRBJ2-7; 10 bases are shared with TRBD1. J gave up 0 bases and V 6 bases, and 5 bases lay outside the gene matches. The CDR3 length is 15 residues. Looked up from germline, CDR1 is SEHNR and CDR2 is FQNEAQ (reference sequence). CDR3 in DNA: TGTGCCAGCAGTTTTAGGACAGGGGGCTCCTACGAGCAGTACTTC. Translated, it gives CASSFRTGGSYEQYF.

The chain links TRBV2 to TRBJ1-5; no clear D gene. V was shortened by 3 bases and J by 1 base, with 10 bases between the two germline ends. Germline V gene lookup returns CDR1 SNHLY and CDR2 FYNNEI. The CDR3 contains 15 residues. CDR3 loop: CASSENRRSNQPQHF. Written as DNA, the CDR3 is TGTGCCAGCAGTGAGAATAGGAGAAGCAATCAGCCCCAGCATTTT.

The CDR3 loop is CASSEHRKNSPLHF. CDR3 bases: TGTGCCAGCAGTGAGCACAGGAAAAATTCACCCCTCCACTTT. The chain recombines TRBV6-1 with TRBJ1-6; a weak D match, TRBD1 (5 bases). This CDR3 is built from 14 residues. The V end was cut by 3 bases, the J end by 7 bases, with 10 bases between. CDR1 and CDR2 (germline): MNHNS, SASEGT.

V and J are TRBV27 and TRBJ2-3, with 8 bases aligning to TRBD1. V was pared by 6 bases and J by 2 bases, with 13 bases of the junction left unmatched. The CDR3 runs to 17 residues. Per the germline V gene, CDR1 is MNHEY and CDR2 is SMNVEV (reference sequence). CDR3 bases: TGTGCCAGCAGAGGACAGGGCTCCATACCGTCCACAGATACGCAGTATTTT. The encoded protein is CASRGQGSIPSTDTQYF.

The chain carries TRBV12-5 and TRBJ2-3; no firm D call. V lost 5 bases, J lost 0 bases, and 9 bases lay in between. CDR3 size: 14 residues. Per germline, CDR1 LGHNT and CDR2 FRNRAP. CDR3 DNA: TGTGCTAGTGGTCACTATAGCAGCACAGATACGCAGTATTTT. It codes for CASGHYSSTDTQYF.

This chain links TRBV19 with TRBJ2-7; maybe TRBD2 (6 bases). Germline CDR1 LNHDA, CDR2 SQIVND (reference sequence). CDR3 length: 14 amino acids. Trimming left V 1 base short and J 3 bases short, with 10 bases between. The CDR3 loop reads CASSIGGNGYEQYF. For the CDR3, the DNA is TGTGCCAGTAGTATAGGCGGGAACGGCTACGAGCAGTACTTC.

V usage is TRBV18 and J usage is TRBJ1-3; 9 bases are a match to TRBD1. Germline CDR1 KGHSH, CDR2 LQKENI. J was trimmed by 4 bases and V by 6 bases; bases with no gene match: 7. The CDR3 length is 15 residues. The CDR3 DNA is TGTGCCAGCTCCTTGTGGACAGGGGAAGGAAACACCATATATTTT. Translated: CASSLWTGEGNTIYF. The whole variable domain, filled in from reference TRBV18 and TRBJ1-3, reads NAGVMQNPRHLVRRRGQEARLRCSPMKGHSHVYWYRQLPEEGLKFMVYLQKENIIDESGMPKERFSAEFPKEGPSILRIQQVVRGDSAAYFCASSLWTGEGNTIYFGEGSWLTVV.

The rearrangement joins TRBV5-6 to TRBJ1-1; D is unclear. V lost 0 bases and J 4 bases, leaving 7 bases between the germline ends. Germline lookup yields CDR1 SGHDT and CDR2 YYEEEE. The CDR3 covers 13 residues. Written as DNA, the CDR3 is TGTGCCAGCAGCTTGGGAGGGTCCACTGAAGCTTTCTTT. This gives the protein CASSLGGSTEAFF. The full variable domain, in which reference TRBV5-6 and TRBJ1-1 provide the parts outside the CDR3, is DAGVTQSPTHLIKTRGQQVTLRCSPKSGHDTVSWYQQALGQGPQFIFQYYEEEERQRGNFPDRFSGHQFPNYSSELNVNALLLGDSALYLCASSLGGSTEAFFGQGTRLTVV.

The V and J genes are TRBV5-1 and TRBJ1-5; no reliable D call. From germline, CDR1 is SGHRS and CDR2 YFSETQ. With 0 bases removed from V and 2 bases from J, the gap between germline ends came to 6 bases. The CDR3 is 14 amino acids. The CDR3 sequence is CASSLGGGNQPQHF. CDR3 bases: TGCGCCAGCAGCTTGGGAGGAGGCAATCAGCCCCAGCATTTT.

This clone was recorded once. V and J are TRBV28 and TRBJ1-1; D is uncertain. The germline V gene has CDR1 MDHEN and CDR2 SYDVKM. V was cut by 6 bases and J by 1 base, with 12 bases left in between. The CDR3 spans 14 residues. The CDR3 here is CASRQPPGNTEAFF. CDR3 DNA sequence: TGTGCCAGCAGACAACCCCCGGGGAACACTGAAGCTTTCTTT.

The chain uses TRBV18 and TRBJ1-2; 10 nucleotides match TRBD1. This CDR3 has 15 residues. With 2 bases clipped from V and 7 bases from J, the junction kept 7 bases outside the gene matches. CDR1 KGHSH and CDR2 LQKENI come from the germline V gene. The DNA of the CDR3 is TGTGCCAGCTCACCATGGGACAGGGGTGACTCTGGCTACACCTTC. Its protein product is CASSPWDRGDSGYTF.

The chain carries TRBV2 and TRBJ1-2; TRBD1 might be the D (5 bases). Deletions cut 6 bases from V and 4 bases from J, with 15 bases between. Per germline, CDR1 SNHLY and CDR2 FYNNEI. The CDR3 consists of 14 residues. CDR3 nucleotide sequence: TGTGCCAGCAGGAGCGGGACGGGTATCTATGGCTACACCTTC. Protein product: CASRSGTGIYGYTF.